This entry concerns a single TCR beta chain. Its antigen remains unidentified. The data were taken from a study of shared clonotypes between healthy human individuals. Study results and caveats: Genetic and exposure-history diversity was limited by the small donor number. Naive CD4 clonotype sharing across a few donors was 5% to 6%. An anticipated effect of sequencing depth on clonotype sharing among donors was recognized.

The naive CD8 subset, CD45RO-negative cells positively selected for CCR7, excluded terminally differentiated effector memory CD45RA+ cells. The donors, all of them Caucasian adults, lived in Nashville, Tennessee. The V and J ends lost 8 bases and 6 bases respectively, with 14 bases between them. The CDR3 covers 13 residues. Germline CDR1 and CDR2: MNHEY and SMNVEV (reference sequence). The table came from immunoSEQ multiplex PCR; TCRdb's copy has only in-frame clones and leaves some out. The sample lists roughly 2,000,000 clones, less than 95% seen once, with roughly 1.2% in the top ten. J is TRBJ2-4 and V is TRBV27; tentative D call: TRBD2 (6 bases). Specimen: naive CD8+ T cells sorted from blood. This clonotype was sampled from a young man in good health. The CDR3 DNA is TGTGCCAGCCGTCCCCGACTAGGAAACATTCAGTACTTC. Amino acid sequence: CASRPRLGNIQYF.